The entry below describes one T cell receptor (beta chain). Its antigen is not known. This record belongs to a study of blood T cells in healthy people across ages. Study-level information: Template switching captured about one barcoded beta molecule per two T cells. The study's findings and limits: It was held that diversity estimates obtained from one million T cells represented underestimates.

Primed by a sample-barcoded 5' primer and a J-beta primer mix, a second PCR proceeded for 7 to 11 cycles. Tagging of each cDNA molecule was performed by a template-switch adaptor with 12 random nucleotides. TCRdb processed the 5' RACE reads anew with MiXCR; each CDR3 protein has one entry. This table holds about 1.8 million distinct CDR3 sequences, around half found once. V lost 6 bases, J lost 12 bases, and 15 bases lay in between. Per the germline V gene, CDR1 is KGHSH and CDR2 is LQKENI. This CDR3 has 12 amino acids. A minimum of 5 micrograms of total RNA was extracted per sample. The clonotype was recovered from a woman between 40 and 50 years old in good health. The sample consisted of blood. The rearrangement joins TRBV18 to TRBJ2-1; possibly TRBD2 for D (5 bases). The CDR3 DNA follows: TGTGCCAGCTCCCTTCGACAAGAGGGGCAGTTCTTC. Translation: CASSLRQEGQFF.